Sequencing of this T cell receptor beta chain was carried out in a study of T-cell reconstitution after alpha-beta-depleted transplantation in children. The CDR3 consists of 14 residues. V lost 6 bases to trimming and J lost 9 bases, with 18 bases between them. Germline-derived CDR1 and CDR2 are MGHDK and SYGVNS. Unique molecular identifiers were used to barcode this TCRbeta library. TCRdb fed the PCR reads into MiXCR, producing one record per CDR3 protein. Among about 360,000 distinct CDR3 sequences, 10% to 15% were seen once, and the ten largest hold about 4%. The receptor was derived from a human donor who donated a stem cell graft to a child with Fanconi anemia. This specimen consisted of PBMCs, obtained from the stem cell graft. This rearrangement joins TRBV25-1 to TRBJ2-1, with D unclear. The CDR3 coding sequence is TGTGCCAGCAGGGTATCAGGTCAATTTGGTGAGCAGTTCTTC. Translating it yields CASRVSGQFGEQFF.